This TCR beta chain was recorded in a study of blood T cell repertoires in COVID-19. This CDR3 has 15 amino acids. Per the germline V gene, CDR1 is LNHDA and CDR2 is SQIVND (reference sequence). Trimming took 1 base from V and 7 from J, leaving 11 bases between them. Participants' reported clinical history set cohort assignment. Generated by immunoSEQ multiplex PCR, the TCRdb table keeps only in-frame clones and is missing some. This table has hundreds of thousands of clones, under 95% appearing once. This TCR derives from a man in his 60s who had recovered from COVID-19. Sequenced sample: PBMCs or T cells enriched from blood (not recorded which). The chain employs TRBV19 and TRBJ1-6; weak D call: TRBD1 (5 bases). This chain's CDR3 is CASSIGGDGNSPLHF. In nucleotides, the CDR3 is TGTGCCAGTAGTATAGGGGGCGATGGGAATTCACCCCTCCACTTT.